These T cell receptor beta chains were read from a single sample in a study of OX40 agonist ivuxolimab in advanced cancers. TCRdb's table, derived via immunoSEQ multiplex PCR, lists solely in-frame clones and lacks some. This table holds more than 70,000 clones, nearly 90% found once. Material: CD4+ or CD8+ T cells sorted from blood, obtained in a trial of the OX40 agonist ivuxolimab. These receptors all stem from an adult with an advanced solid tumor such as melanoma, head and neck, liver or kidney cancer. Each CDR3 is given with its conserved first and last residue. D genes are given only for firm matches. A clone size is listed for some rows: how often the clone was seen (once, few, many), or a class if it is expanded.

clone size	D gene	V gene	J gene	CDR3 protein	CDR3 DNA
-	-	TRBV28	TRBJ1-1	CASTVTHTEAFF	TGTGCCAGCACTGTTACGCACACTGAAGCTTTCTTT
-	-	TRBV19	TRBJ1-1	CASSWGGLSNTEAFF	TGTGCCAGTAGTTGGGGGGGCCTATCGAACACTGAAGCTTTCTTT
-	-	TRBV28	TRBJ1-4	CASSLISRANEKLFF	TGTGCCAGCAGTTTAATATCCAGGGCCAATGAAAAACTGTTTTTT
-	-	TRBV5-1	TRBJ1-2	CASSLSGAGYGYTF	TGCGCCAGCAGCTTGTCAGGGGCGGGCTATGGCTACACCTTC
-	-	TRBV5-5	TRBJ1-2	CASSSGTPKTSYGYTF	TGTGCCAGCAGTTCCGGGACCCCAAAGACTAGCTATGGCTACACCTTC
-	-	TRBV28	TRBJ2-7	CASSHQRGLYEQYF	TGTGCCAGCAGCCATCAGCGAGGACTCTACGAGCAGTACTTC
-	TRBD2	TRBV6-5	TRBJ2-1	CASSSSGGTYNEQFF	TGTGCCAGCAGTAGTAGCGGGGGAACCTACAATGAGCAGTTCTTC
-	-	TRBV28	TRBJ1-4	CASSPVGHLDEKLFF	TGTGCCAGCAGCCCAGTGGGACACCTTGATGAAAAACTGTTTTTT
-	-	TRBV2	TRBJ1-5	CASSARVGGGNQPQHF	TGTGCCAGCAGTGCGAGGGTAGGAGGTGGCAATCAGCCCCAGCATTTT
-	TRBD1	TRBV6-1	TRBJ1-1	CASSVHRGGTEAFF	TGTGCCAGCAGTGTCCACAGGGGAGGCACTGAAGCTTTCTTT
-	-	TRBV7-9	TRBJ2-5	CASSSFRKIGGRETQYF	TGTGCCAGCAGCTCATTCAGGAAGATAGGGGGTCGAGAGACCCAGTACTTC
-	-	TRBV2	TRBJ1-4	CASSGDRRSEKLFF	TGTGCCAGCAGTGGAGACAGGAGGAGTGAAAAACTGTTTTTT
-	-	TRBV29-1	TRBJ2-3	CSVERGVGADTQYF	TGCAGCGTTGAAAGGGGGGTGGGCGCAGATACGCAGTATTTT
-	-	TRBV5-1	TRBJ1-1	CASSLESATEAFF	TGCGCCAGCAGCTTGGAGTCAGCCACTGAAGCTTTCTTT
-	-	TRBV11-2	TRBJ2-5	CASSLAIPETQYF	TGTGCCAGCAGCTTAGCCATCCCGGAGACCCAGTACTTC
-	-	TRBV28	TRBJ2-7	CATSISRGRLQGAQYF	TGTGCCACCTCGATCTCACGAGGGCGCCTACAGGGCGCGCAGTACTTC
-	TRBD2	TRBV9	TRBJ2-1	CASSVAGLAGGTSSYNEQFF	TGTGCCAGCAGCGTAGCAGGACTAGCGGGGGGGACAAGCTCCTACAATGAGCAGTTCTTC
-	TRBD2	TRBV7-2	TRBJ2-5	CASSSGLSLYF	TGTGCCAGCAGCTCGGGACTATCCCTGTACTTC
once	TRBD2	TRBV5-1	TRBJ2-2	CASSLSGAAGELFF	TGCGCCAGCAGCCTGAGCGGGGCCGCCGGGGAGCTGTTTTTT
few	-	TRBV5-1	TRBJ1-1	CASSFEGNTEAFF	TGCGCCAGCAGCTTTGAGGGTAACACTGAAGCTTTCTTT
-	-	TRBV11-1	TRBJ1-1	CASSDIAGFTEAFF	TGTGCCAGCAGCGACATAGCAGGGTTCACTGAAGCTTTCTTT
few	-	TRBV4-1	TRBJ2-2	CASSQSGTVLGELFF	TGCGCCAGCAGCCAGAGTGGAACAGTTCTCGGGGAGCTGTTTTTT
-	TRBD1	TRBV5-6	TRBJ1-5	CASSSKTGWMPQHF	TGTGCCAGCAGCTCCAAGACAGGGTGGATGCCCCAGCATTTT
-	-	TRBV6-1	TRBJ1-4	CATRKGGRGYEKLFF	TGTGCCACCCGGAAGGGGGGGCGAGGGTATGAAAAACTGTTTTTT
-	-	TRBV6-1	TRBJ2-7	CASSEETIYEQYF	TGTGCCAGCAGTGAAGAAACTATCTACGAGCAGTACTTC
-	TRBD2	TRBV5-1	TRBJ2-7	CASSLYLAGTNEQYF	TGCGCCAGCAGCTTGTATCTAGCGGGGACGAACGAGCAGTACTTC
-	TRBD1	TRBV7-3	TRBJ2-5	CASSLQTGPPETQYF	TGTGCCAGCAGCTTGCAGACAGGGCCCCCAGAGACCCAGTACTTC
-	-	TRBV9	TRBJ1-1	CASSVRAGTLNTEAFF	TGTGCCAGCAGCGTAAGGGCAGGGACATTGAACACTGAAGCTTTCTTT
-	TRBD1	TRBV7-9	TRBJ2-5	CASSFIQGSGRETQYF	TGTGCCAGCAGCTTCATACAGGGGTCGGGGCGGGAGACCCAGTACTTC
-	TRBD1	TRBV28	TRBJ2-1	CASRLFRGSSYNEQFF	TGTGCCAGCAGACTATTCAGGGGGAGCTCCTACAATGAGCAGTTCTTC
-	TRBD1	TRBV6-6	TRBJ1-5	CATGTGSQPQHF	TGTGCCACCGGGACAGGGAGTCAGCCCCAGCATTTT
-	TRBD1	TRBV10-3	TRBJ1-1	CAISENKGGGNTEAFF	TGTGCCATCAGTGAGAATAAAGGGGGCGGCAACACTGAAGCTTTCTTT
once	-	TRBV18	TRBJ1-1	CASSPMRPQANTEAFF	TGTGCCAGCTCACCAATGAGGCCCCAAGCCAACACTGAAGCTTTCTTT
-	-	TRBV28	TRBJ1-2	CASSLRDGSGYTF	TGTGCCAGCAGTCTCAGGGATGGAAGCGGCTACACCTTC
-	-	TRBV5-4	TRBJ2-4	CASSRGDIGVWYF	TGTGCCAGCAGCCGGGGGGACATCGGTGTTTGGTACTTC
-	-	TRBV28	TRBJ2-3	CASSSGGDSTDTQYF	TGTGCCAGCAGTTCCGGGGGTGACAGCACAGATACGCAGTATTTT
-	TRBD1	TRBV6-4	TRBJ1-1	CASSDSRTGPNTEAFF	TGTGCCAGCAGTGACTCGCGGACAGGGCCGAACACTGAAGCTTTCTTT
-	-	TRBV5-1	TRBJ2-3	CASSLGEFTDTQYF	TGCGCCAGCAGCTTGGGGGAATTCACAGATACGCAGTATTTT
-	-	TRBV20-1	TRBJ2-7	CSARFYEQYF	TGCAGTGCTAGATTCTACGAGCAGTACTTC
-	TRBD2	TRBV9	TRBJ2-5	CASSAGLVIETQYF	TGTGCCAGCAGCGCGGGACTAGTCATAGAGACCCAGTACTTC
-	-	TRBV15	TRBJ2-6	CATASGANVLTF	TGTGCCACCGCATCCGGGGCCAACGTCCTGACTTTC
-	-	TRBV6-1	TRBJ2-5	CASSVPGGGAGETQYF	TGTGCCAGCAGTGTCCCAGGAGGGGGGGCGGGGGAGACCCAGTACTTC
-	-	TRBV7-6	TRBJ1-3	CASSLGAGTGNTIYF	TGTGCCAGCAGCTTAGGGGCAGGGACTGGAAACACCATATATTTT
-	-	TRBV27	TRBJ1-2	CASSSRPYGCTF	TGTGCCAGCAGTTCCAGGCCTTATGGCTGCACCTTC
-	TRBD2	TRBV7-2	TRBJ2-7	CASSLGPGGYEQYF	TGTGCCAGCAGCTTAGGACCGGGGGGCTACGAGCAGTACTTC
-	-	TRBV6-1	TRBJ1-1	CASSEGQEISEAFF	TGTGCCAGCAGTGAAGGGCAGGAGATATCTGAAGCTTTCTTT
-	-	TRBV11-2	TRBJ1-1	CASSWANRNTEAFF	TGTGCCAGCAGTTGGGCGAATCGGAACACTGAAGCTTTCTTT
-	-	TRBV5-1	TRBJ2-5	CASSLVPLGAQETQYF	TGCGCCAGCAGCTTGGTGCCCCTCGGGGCGCAAGAGACCCAGTACTTC